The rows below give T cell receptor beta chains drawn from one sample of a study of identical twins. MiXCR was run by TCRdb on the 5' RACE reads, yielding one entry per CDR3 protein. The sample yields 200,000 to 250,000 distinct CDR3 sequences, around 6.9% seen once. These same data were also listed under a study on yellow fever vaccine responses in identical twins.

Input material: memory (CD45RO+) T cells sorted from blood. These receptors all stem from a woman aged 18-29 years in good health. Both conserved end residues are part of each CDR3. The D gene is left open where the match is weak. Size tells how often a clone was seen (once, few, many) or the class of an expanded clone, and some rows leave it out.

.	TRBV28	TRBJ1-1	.	CASTPFRGQGTEAFF	TGTGCCAGCACCCCTTTCCGGGGGCAGGGAACTGAAGCTTTCTTT
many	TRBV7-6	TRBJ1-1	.	CASSLERRSTEAFF	TGTGCCAGCAGCTTAGAACGAAGGAGCACTGAAGCTTTCTTT
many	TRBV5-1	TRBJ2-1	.	CASSPQFVTYNEQFF	TGCGCCAGCAGCCCTCAGTTTGTAACCTACAATGAGCAGTTCTTC
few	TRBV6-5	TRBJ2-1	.	CASSTYWEQFF	TGTGCCAGCAGTACCTACTGGGAGCAGTTCTTC
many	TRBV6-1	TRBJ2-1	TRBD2	CASRGLAGGGSYNEQFF	TGTGCCAGCAGGGGACTAGCGGGGGGCGGCTCCTACAATGAGCAGTTCTTC
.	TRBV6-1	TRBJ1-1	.	CASSEKQGFGAFF	TGTGCCAGCAGTGAAAAACAGGGATTTGGAGCTTTCTTT
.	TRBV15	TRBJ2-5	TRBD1	CATSPDPTGGMLAAETQYF	TGTGCCACCAGCCCCGACCCGACAGGGGGGATGCTAGCAGCGGAGACCCAGTACTTC
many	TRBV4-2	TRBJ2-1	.	CASSQERGPYNEQFF	TGTGCCAGCAGCCAAGAACGGGGGCCTTACAATGAGCAGTTCTTC
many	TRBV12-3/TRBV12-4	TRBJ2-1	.	CASSSHEQFF	TGTGCCAGCAGTTCCCATGAGCAGTTCTTC
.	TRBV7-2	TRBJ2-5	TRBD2	CASSISTSGGQETQYF	TGTGCCAGCAGCATCTCTACTAGCGGGGGCCAAGAGACCCAGTACTTC
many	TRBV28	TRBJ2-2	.	CASSPVGATGELFF	TGTGCCAGCAGCCCTGTTGGGGCAACCGGGGAGCTGTTTTTT
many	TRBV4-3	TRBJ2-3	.	CASSQEGQVTDTQYF	TGCGCCAGCAGCCAAGAGGGACAAGTCACAGATACGCAGTATTTT
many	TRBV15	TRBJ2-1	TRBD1	CATSRDRGWVNEQFF	TGTGCCACCAGCAGGGACAGGGGGTGGGTAAATGAGCAGTTCTTC
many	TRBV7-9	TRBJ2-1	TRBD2	CASSLGLAGAREQFF	TGTGCCAGCAGCTTAGGACTAGCGGGCGCACGCGAGCAGTTCTTC
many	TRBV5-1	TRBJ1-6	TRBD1	CASSPGTASNSPLHF	TGCGCCAGCAGCCCGGGGACAGCCTCCAATTCACCCCTCCACTTT
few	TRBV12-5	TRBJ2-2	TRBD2	CASGLVLAGDPNTGELFF	TGTGCTAGTGGTTTGGTACTAGCGGGGGACCCGAACACCGGGGAGCTGTTTTTT
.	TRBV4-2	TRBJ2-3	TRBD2	CASSQVTGLAGGADTQYF	TGTGCCAGCAGCCAAGTGACGGGACTAGCGGGAGGGGCAGATACGCAGTATTTT
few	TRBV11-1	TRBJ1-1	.	CASSRRTQMNTEAFF	TGTGCCAGCAGCCGGAGGACACAAATGAACACTGAAGCTTTCTTT
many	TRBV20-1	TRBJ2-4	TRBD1	CSRTGRVKNIQYF	TGCAGCCGGACAGGGCGGGTCAAAAACATTCAGTACTTC
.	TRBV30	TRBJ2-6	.	CAWSLGEPGANVLTF	TGTGCCTGGAGTCTTGGGGAACCTGGGGCCAACGTCCTGACTTTC
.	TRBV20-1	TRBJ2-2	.	CSAFWGNTGELFF	TGCAGTGCTTTCTGGGGAAACACCGGGGAGCTGTTTTTT
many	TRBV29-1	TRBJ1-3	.	CSVNSGSGNTIYF	TGCAGCGTAAACTCAGGCTCTGGAAACACCATATATTTT
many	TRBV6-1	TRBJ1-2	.	CASSEKSGGYTF	TGTGCCAGCAGTGAAAAAAGTGGAGGCTACACCTTC
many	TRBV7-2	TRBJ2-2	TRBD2	CASSALAANTGELFF	TGTGCCAGCAGCGCACTAGCGGCCAACACCGGGGAGCTGTTTTTT
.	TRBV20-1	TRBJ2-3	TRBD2	CSAVRLAGGTDTQYF	TGCAGTGCTGTCAGACTAGCGGGTGGTACAGATACGCAGTATTTT
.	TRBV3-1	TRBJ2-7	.	CASSRLVGPEDEQYF	TGTGCCAGCAGCCGCTTGGTGGGACCCGAGGACGAGCAGTACTTC
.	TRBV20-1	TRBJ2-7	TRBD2	CSARPLTSGATYEQYF	TGCAGTGCTAGACCCTTAACTAGCGGGGCCACCTACGAGCAGTACTTC
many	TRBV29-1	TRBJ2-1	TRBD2	CSVSGRVNEQFF	TGCTCCGTAAGCGGGAGGGTCAATGAGCAGTTCTTC
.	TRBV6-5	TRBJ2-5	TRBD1	CASSYSMGQQETQYF	TGTGCCAGCAGTTACTCGATGGGACAGCAAGAGACCCAGTACTTC
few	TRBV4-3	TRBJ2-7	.	CASSQDLSQYEQYF	TGCGCCAGCAGCCAAGATCTTAGCCAATACGAGCAGTACTTC
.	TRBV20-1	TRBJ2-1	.	CSARDGSGLNEQFF	TGCAGTGCTAGAGACGGGTCAGGGTTGAATGAGCAGTTCTTC
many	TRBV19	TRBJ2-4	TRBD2	CASSPEKLTSGGRIQYF	TGTGCCAGTAGTCCAGAGAAATTAACTAGCGGGGGGCGGATTCAGTACTTC
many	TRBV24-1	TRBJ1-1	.	CATRDKQGYTEAFF	TGTGCCACCAGGGATAAACAGGGTTACACTGAAGCTTTCTTT
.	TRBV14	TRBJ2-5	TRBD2	CASSQGATSGGQETQYF	TGTGCCAGCAGCCAAGGTGCGACTAGCGGGGGGCAAGAGACCCAGTACTTC
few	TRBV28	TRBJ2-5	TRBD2	CASRGLAGGVRETQYF	TGTGCCAGCAGGGGACTAGCGGGAGGCGTGAGAGAGACCCAGTACTTC
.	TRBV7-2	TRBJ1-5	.	CASSLVITADNQPQHF	TGTGCCAGCAGCTTAGTAATTACGGCAGACAATCAGCCCCAGCATTTT
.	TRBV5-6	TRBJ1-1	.	CASSSAGLIGDSEAFF	TGTGCCAGCTCGTCGGCGGGTTTGATTGGAGACTCTGAAGCTTTCTTT
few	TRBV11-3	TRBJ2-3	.	CASSLLSTDTQYF	TGTGCCAGCAGCTTACTCAGCACAGATACGCAGTATTTT
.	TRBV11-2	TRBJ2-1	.	CASSLVRGGGLSYNEQFF	TGTGCCAGCAGCTTAGTTCGGGGCGGGGGCCTCTCCTACAATGAGCAGTTCTTC
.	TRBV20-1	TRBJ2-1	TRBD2	CSARDDREGYNEQFF	TGCAGTGCTCGGGACGACCGGGAGGGTTACAATGAGCAGTTCTTC
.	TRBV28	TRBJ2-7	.	CASRGNYEQYF	TGTGCCAGCAGGGGGAACTACGAGCAGTACTTC
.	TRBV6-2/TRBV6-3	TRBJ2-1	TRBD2	CASSYVRGRARNEQFF	TGTGCCAGCAGTTACGTCCGCGGGAGGGCCCGAAATGAGCAGTTCTTC
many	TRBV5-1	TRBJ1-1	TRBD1	CASRPGQGASITEAFF	TGCGCCAGCAGACCCGGACAGGGGGCAAGTATCACTGAAGCTTTCTTT
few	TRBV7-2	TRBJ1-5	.	CASSLVAGPSNQPQHF	TGTGCCAGCAGCTTAGTAGCAGGGCCGAGCAATCAGCCCCAGCATTTT
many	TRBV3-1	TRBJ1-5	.	CASSPATGQPQHF	TGTGCCAGCAGCCCAGCTACAGGCCAGCCCCAGCATTTT
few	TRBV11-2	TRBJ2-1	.	CASSFPSQGGEQFF	TGTGCCAGCAGCTTCCCCTCACAGGGCGGTGAGCAGTTCTTC
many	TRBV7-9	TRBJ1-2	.	CASSLARSGNNGYTF	TGTGCCAGCAGCTTAGCGCGATCAGGGAACAATGGCTACACCTTC
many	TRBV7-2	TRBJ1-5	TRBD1	CASSSTGNTGNQPQHF	TGTGCCAGCAGCTCGACAGGGAATACCGGCAATCAGCCCCAGCATTTT
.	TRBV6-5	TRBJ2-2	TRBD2	CASSYGRISGRTSGELFF	TGTGCCAGCAGTTACGGGCGAATTAGCGGGAGAACGTCCGGGGAGCTGTTTTTT
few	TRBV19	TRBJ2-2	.	CASSIIGVNTGELFF	TGTGCCAGTAGTATTATAGGGGTAAACACCGGGGAGCTGTTTTTT
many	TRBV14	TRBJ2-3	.	CASSQGRGGLTDTQYF	TGTGCCAGCAGCCAAGGGCGAGGGGGACTCACAGATACGCAGTATTTT
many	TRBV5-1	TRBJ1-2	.	CASSPPQGYGYTF	TGCGCCAGCAGCCCCCCCCAGGGATATGGCTACACCTTC
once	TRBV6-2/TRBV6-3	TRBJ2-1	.	CASSYGSNEQFF	TGTGCCAGCAGTTACGGGTCCAATGAGCAGTTCTTC
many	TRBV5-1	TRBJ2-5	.	CASSFRGSRETQYF	TGCGCCAGCAGCTTTAGGGGTTCGAGGGAGACCCAGTACTTC
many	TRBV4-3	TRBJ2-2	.	CASSQGFGPPNTGELFF	TGCGCCAGCAGCCAAGGTTTCGGTCCCCCGAACACCGGGGAGCTGTTTTTT
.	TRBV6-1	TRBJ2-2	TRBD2	CASTPSGKANTGELFF	TGTGCCAGCACCCCTAGCGGGAAGGCGAACACCGGGGAGCTGTTTTTT
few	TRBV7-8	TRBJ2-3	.	CASSLVVGREGDTQYF	TGTGCCAGCAGCTTAGTAGTAGGACGCGAGGGGGATACGCAGTATTTT
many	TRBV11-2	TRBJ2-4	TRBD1	CASSLDPGGALNIQYF	TGTGCCAGCAGCTTAGATCCAGGGGGCGCCTTGAACATTCAGTACTTC